This T cell receptor (beta chain) was found in a study of T cells in Graves' hyperthyroidism and ophthalmopathy. Uncontrolled infection, other autoimmune disease, pregnancy or lactation led to exclusion. Diagnoses were established using clinical symptoms, serum thyroxine and TRAb, thyroid ultrasound and orbital computed tomography. General study findings and limits: Blood also carried most thyroid clonotypes expanded above 0.001. For ophthalmopathy, model prediction preceded onset by a median roughly 6.5 months.

The table lists this clonotype with a few counts. Its cognate antigen is unknown. Amplification targeted TCR beta CDR3 regions from RNA transcripts. During a first-round RT-PCR of the TCR CDR3, the HTBI primer set was used. TCRdb recomputed calls from the multiplex PCR reads with MiXCR, one row per CDR3 protein. The sample lists 540,000 or so distinct CDR3 sequences; about half were seen once. Material for sequencing was peripheral blood or thyroid tissue (not recorded which). This sequence originates from an adult woman with Graves' disease, either hyperthyroidism or ophthalmopathy (not recorded which).

CDR3 region: CASRYGRFGQNTEAFF. In DNA, the CDR3 is TGTGCCAGCAGGTATGGTAGGTTTGGACAGAACACTGAAGCTTTCTTT. The V call is TRBV25-1, the J call TRBJ1-1; TRBD1 is a possible D gene (5 bases). V dropped 6 bases and J dropped 1 base, with 18 bases sitting between them. The germline gives CDR1 MGHDK, CDR2 SYGVNS. The CDR3 has 16 amino acids.